These 25 T cell receptor beta chains were all obtained from the same sample, sequenced in a study of CD8 T cells in ankylosing spondylitis. In TCRdb, the 5' RACE reads were re-called with MiXCR into one record per CDR3 protein. The sample contains 250,000 or so distinct CDR3 sequences, 15% to 20% of which appear only once. Sequenced input: blood, either unsorted or a sorted T cell fraction (not recorded which). These receptors were obtained from a male donor with ankylosing spondylitis or in good health (not recorded which).

This clonotype was detected many times. This chain connects TRBV7-9 to TRBJ2-3; TRBD2 agrees at 10 bases. This CDR3 spans 16 amino acids. Losses at the gene ends were 1 base for V and 4 bases for J; bases not matched to a gene: 5. Germline-derived CDR1 and CDR2 are SEHNR and FQNEAQ (reference sequence). The DNA for the CDR3 is TGTGCCAGCAGCTTAGAACTAGCGGGACGCCCAGATACGCAGTATTTT. This encodes CASSLELAGRPDTQYF.

This chain joins TRBV6-1 and TRBJ1-6; maybe TRBD1 (6 bases). This CDR3 comprises 17 residues. Germline CDR1 reads MNHNS; CDR2 reads SASEGT. V lost 5 bases and J 3 bases, leaving 17 bases between the germline ends. The CDR3 sequence is CASSPAQGPYYNSPLHF. DNA of the CDR3: TGTGCCAGCAGTCCGGCACAGGGACCCTACTATAATTCACCCCTCCACTTT.

V usage is TRBV27 and J usage is TRBJ2-7, with D possibly being TRBD1 (5 bases). This CDR3 has 14 residues. Germline values: CDR1 MNHEY, CDR2 SMNVEV (reference sequence). Deletions cut 4 bases from V and 0 bases from J, with 10 bases between. The CDR3 nucleotides are TGTGCCAGCAGTTACACAGGCCACTCCTACGAGCAGTACTTC. It yields the protein CASSYTGHSYEQYF.

This clonotype was observed a few times. The rearrangement links TRBV27 to TRBJ2-7; D unclear. Germline values: CDR1 MNHEY, CDR2 SMNVEV (reference sequence). V shed 0 bases and J shed 3 bases, with 15 bases lying between them. The CDR3 spans 16 residues. CDR3 loop: CASSLSVGPKSYEQYF. The CDR3 coding sequence is TGTGCCAGCAGTTTATCCGTTGGACCGAAGAGCTACGAGCAGTACTTC.

This clonotype was observed a handful of times. This chain links TRBV20-1 with TRBJ1-5; D is possibly TRBD1 (6 bases). The germline V gene encodes CDR1 DFQATT and CDR2 SNEGSKA (reference sequence). The V gene lost 6 bases and the J gene lost 3 bases, with 12 bases spanning the gap. CDR3 length: 13 residues. The CDR3 here is CSAKTGNNQPQHF. CDR3 sequence (DNA): TGCAGTGCAAAGACAGGAAACAATCAGCCCCAGCATTTT.

The genes are TRBV27 and TRBJ2-7, with 7 bases aligning to TRBD1. The germline CDR1 and CDR2 sequences are MNHEY and SMNVEV (reference sequence). The CDR3 loop spans 12 amino acids. Trimming removed 5 bases from V and 5 bases from J; junction bases left unmatched: 3. CDR3 sequence: CASSGQANEQYF. The CDR3 DNA is TGTGCCAGCAGTGGACAGGCGAACGAGCAGTACTTC.

The gene calls are TRBV6-6 and TRBJ2-5; D is possibly TRBD2 (5 bases). The V gene lost 5 bases and the J gene lost 5 bases, with 9 bases spanning the gap. Germline CDR1 MNHNY, CDR2 SVGAGI (reference sequence). The CDR3 consists of 12 residues. The DNA of the CDR3 is TGTGCCAGCAGTCACCGAGGGGAGACCCAGTACTTC. Translation gives CASSHRGETQYF.

The chain employs TRBV12-3 or TRBV12-4 and TRBJ2-6, with a weak D call TRBD1 (6 bases). V was trimmed by 6 bases and J by 0 bases, leaving 15 bases between them. The CDR3 runs to 17 residues. CDR3 sequence (DNA): TGTGCCAGCAGCCAAACGGACAGCGGCTCTGGGGCCAACGTCCTGACTTTC. It translates to CASSQTDSGSGANVLTF.

This clonotype was picked up many times. The chain is built from TRBV12-3 or TRBV12-4 and TRBJ1-2, with D hard to call. Trimming took off 6 bases at V and 4 bases at J, with 12 bases between the two ends. This CDR3 contains 13 residues. CDR3 nucleotide sequence: TGTGCCAGCAGCCCGACAATTCGCTATGGCTACACCTTC. Amino acid sequence: CASSPTIRYGYTF.

CDR3 coding DNA: TGCGCCAGCAGCCAAGCTTCGGCGGGAGCTAGCTACGAGCAGTACTTC. Protein product: CASSQASAGASYEQYF. This rearrangement joins TRBV4-3 to TRBJ2-7, with 7 positions matching TRBD2. CDR1 and CDR2 (germline): LGHNA, YSLEER. This CDR3 has 16 residues. V lost 1 base and J lost 3; bases outside the gene matches: 9.

This clonotype was seen a handful of times. The chain couples TRBV4-3 to TRBJ2-1; D call uncertain. V lost 0 bases, J lost 3 bases, and 9 bases lay in between. This CDR3 comprises 15 residues. Germline-derived CDR1 and CDR2 are LGHNA and YSLEER. The CDR3 reads CASSQDLGFYNEQFF. Written as DNA, the CDR3 is TGCGCCAGCAGCCAAGATTTGGGATTCTACAATGAGCAGTTCTTC.

In its sample, this clonotype was seen a few times. The CDR3 nucleotides read TGCAGTGCTAGAGATCCGCAGGGTCCCAATGAGCAGTTCTTC. Translated: CSARDPQGPNEQFF. The chain joins TRBV20-1 to TRBJ2-1; TRBD1 is a possible D gene (5 bases). The germline gives CDR1 DFQATT, CDR2 SNEGSKA (reference sequence). The CDR3 is made up of 14 amino acids. V lost 0 bases and J 6 bases, leaving 12 bases between the germline ends.

The chain joins TRBV5-1 to TRBJ2-2, with a possible D match to TRBD2 (5 bases). V lost 0 bases to trimming and J lost 3 bases, with 9 bases between them. CDR3 size: 15 residues. CDR1 and CDR2 from the germline V gene are SGHRS and YFSETQ. DNA of the CDR3: TGCGCCAGCAGCTTGGACACGGACTACACCGGGGAGCTGTTTTTT. It codes for CASSLDTDYTGELFF.

This clonotype was recorded a few times. The chain links TRBV5-1 to TRBJ1-6; TRBD1 is a possible D gene (5 bases). This CDR3 is built from 16 residues. Between the trimmed V and J ends, which lost 4 bases and 9 bases, there was a span of 20 bases. From germline, CDR1 is SGHRS and CDR2 YFSETQ. CDR3 nucleotide sequence: TGCGCCAGCAGCCCGGAGTCGTGGGGGGTTGGTTCACCCCTCCACTTT. Encoded protein: CASSPESWGVGSPLHF.

The chain recombines TRBV6-2 or TRBV6-3 with TRBJ2-1; a possible D gene is TRBD2 (7 bases). Germline V CDR1 and CDR2: MNHEY, SVGEGT. V lost 8 bases, J lost 3 bases, and 38 bases lay in between. The CDR3 consists of 22 residues. In DNA, the CDR3 is TGTGCCAGCTTGAAAGGGGCCTCATCGGCTAGCGGTTCTACAGGGAACTACAATGAGCAGTTCTTC. This encodes CASLKGASSASGSTGNYNEQFF.

This chain uses TRBV7-2 with TRBJ2-3, with 8 bases that match TRBD2. This CDR3 has 17 residues. After removal of 0 bases from V and 1 base from J, the junction contained 6 bases not matched to a gene. CDR1 is SGHTA and CDR2 is FQGNSA in the germline V gene. The CDR3, as DNA: TGTGCCAGCAGCTTAGCGCTATGGCGGGAGGGCACAGATACGCAGTATTTT. This gives the protein CASSLALWREGTDTQYF.

The genes are TRBV4-1 and TRBJ2-6; 8 nucleotides line up with TRBD1. With V trimmed by 1 base and J by 2 bases, 1 base remained unmatched. The CDR3 contains 16 residues. Per germline, CDR1 MGHRA and CDR2 YSYEKL. CDR3 DNA: TGCGCCAGCAGCCAAGCGGACAGGGCTGGGGCCAACGTCCTGACTTTC. It yields the protein CASSQADRAGANVLTF.

This clonotype appeared a few times. The chain employs TRBV9 and TRBJ2-3, with TRBD2 as a possible D gene (6 bases). The CDR3 is 16 residues long. Germline assignment: CDR1 SGDLS and CDR2 YYNGEE. The V end lost 0 bases, the J end lost 0 bases, and 11 bases lay between the germline ends. The CDR3 bases are TGTGCCAGCAGCGTAGTGGAGGGTTCTAGCACAGATACGCAGTATTTT. This encodes CASSVVEGSSTDTQYF.

This clonotype was picked up many times. The genes are TRBV10-3 and TRBJ2-7; 8 bases line up with TRBD1. V was clipped by 10 bases and J by 3 bases; unmatched bases: 8. The germline gives CDR1 ENHRY, CDR2 SYGVKD. This CDR3 region has 13 residues. The CDR3 DNA reads as TGTGCCACCCTAGACAGGGGAAACTACGAGCAGTACTTC. It is translated as CATLDRGNYEQYF.

The table lists this clonotype with many counts. The genes are TRBV11-2 and TRBJ2-5; 7 bases are a match to TRBD2. V shed 1 base and J 3 bases; nucleotides not matched to a gene: 5. Looked up from germline, CDR1 is SGHAT and CDR2 is FQNNGV. The CDR3 spans 15 residues. CDR3 amino acids: CASSLGSLAEETQYF. Here the CDR3 DNA reads TGTGCCAGCAGCTTAGGGTCCCTAGCGGAAGAGACCCAGTACTTC. The whole variable domain, remainder taken from reference TRBV11-2 and TRBJ2-5, is EAGVAQSPRYKIIEKRQSVAFWCNPISGHATLYWYQQILGQGPKLLIQFQNNGVVDDSQLPKDRFSAERLKGVDSTLKIQPAKLEDSAVYLCASSLGSLAEETQYFGPGTRLLVL.

This clonotype was detected ten times or more. The V call is TRBV3-1, the J call TRBJ2-1; either TRBD1 or TRBD2 may supply D (5 bases each). Germline CDR1 is LGHDT and CDR2 is YNNKEL (reference sequence). Trimming removed 4 bases at V and 0 bases at J, with 13 bases between. The CDR3 totals 16 residues. DNA for the CDR3: TGTGCCAGCAGCCCCCCCCTCGGGACCTCCTACAATGAGCAGTTCTTC. Protein: CASSPPLGTSYNEQFF.

This clonotype was seen a few times. This chain joins TRBV11-2 and TRBJ2-1, with 7 bases identical to TRBD2. The CDR3 sequence is 17 residues long. The ends lost 2 bases at V and 0 bases at J; junction bases unmatched: 7. Germline CDR1 is SGHAT and CDR2 is FQNNGV. CDR3 protein: CASSLLGLKSSYNEQFF. The CDR3 DNA is TGTGCCAGCAGCTTATTGGGACTAAAGAGCTCCTACAATGAGCAGTTCTTC.

This clonotype turned up a few times. Compared with germline, one end of the junction differs, possibly owing to a read error. The rearrangement joins TRBV15 to TRBJ2-2; 7 bases are shared with TRBD2. CDR1 is LNHNV and CDR2 is YYDKDF in the germline V gene (reference sequence). The CDR3 totals 13 residues. CDR3 region: CATNREGTGELFF. DNA for the CDR3: TGTGCTACCAATAGGGAGGGCACCGGGGAGCTGTTTTTT.

The gene calls are TRBV12-3 or TRBV12-4 and TRBJ2-7; 8 bases line up with TRBD2. Unmatched junction bases numbered 7, after V lost 6 bases and J lost 6 bases. This CDR3 comprises 13 residues. In nucleotides, the CDR3 is TGTGCCAGCAGCAATGAGGCGGGAGGCGAGCAGTACTTC. Its protein product is CASSNEAGGEQYF.

This clonotype was seen more than once but under ten times. J is TRBJ2-3 and V is TRBV4-3; a possible D gene is TRBD2 (6 bases). Germline V CDR1 and CDR2: LGHNA, YSLEER. This CDR3 contains 16 residues. Trimming left V 0 bases short and J 3 bases short, with 13 bases between. The CDR3 DNA reads as TGCGCCAGCAGCCAAGAACGTCGGGAGCAGACAGATACGCAGTATTTT. Its translation: CASSQERREQTDTQYF.